The 4 T cell receptor beta chains below all came from one sample that was sequenced in a study of blood T cell repertoires in COVID-19. Here immunoSEQ multiplex PCR was the method, and the copy in TCRdb shows in-frame clones only, minus some. The data show about 190,000 clones, with around 80% seen just once and approximately 2.9% held by the top ten. Material for sequencing was peripheral blood. These receptors originate from a woman of 80 years or more with active or convalescent COVID-19.

The chain has TRBV6-6 and TRBJ1-3; no clear D gene. The CDR3 consists of 16 residues. The V gene's germline CDR1 is MNHNY and CDR2 SVGAGI (reference sequence). The V end lost 5 bases, the J end lost 0 bases, and 14 bases lay between the germline ends. The CDR3 sequence is CASSAGSPFSGNTIYF. The DNA of the CDR3 is TGTGCCAGCAGTGCAGGCTCTCCATTCTCTGGAAACACCATATATTTT.

The rearrangement uses TRBV3-1 (or the pseudogene TRBV3-2) and TRBJ2-3, with D possibly TRBD1 on 6 matching bases. The V gene's germline CDR1 is LGHDT and CDR2 YNNKEL (reference sequence). V lost 3 bases and J 10 bases, leaving 14 bases between the germline ends. CDR3 length: 13 residues. CDR3 protein: CASSQGPGAPQYF. The CDR3 bases are TGTGCCAGCAGCCAGGGACCAGGGGCTCCGCAGTATTTT.

V and J are TRBV6-5 and TRBJ2-7, with 7 bases fitting TRBD1. CDR3 length: 14 amino acids. V lost 5 bases to trimming and J lost 1 base; unmatched junction nucleotides: 5. The germline CDR1 and CDR2 sequences are MNHEY and SVGAGI. In DNA, the CDR3 is TGTGCCAGCAGTCGCATGACAGGGTCCTACGAGCAGTACTTC. Translation gives CASSRMTGSYEQYF.

V usage is TRBV5-4 and J usage is TRBJ2-3, with D possibly matching TRBD1 (6 bases). Germline V lookup: CDR1 SGHNT, CDR2 YYREEE (reference sequence). This CDR3 has 16 residues. V lost 4 bases and J lost 0, with 15 bases in between. DNA of the CDR3: TGTGCCAGCAGCGCCTCGACAGGAGGTAGCACAGATACGCAGTATTTT. Translated: CASSASTGGSTDTQYF.